The rows below give T cell receptor beta chains drawn from one sample of a study of beta chain features in type 1 diabetes. The assay was immunoSEQ multiplex PCR, and TCRdb's table has in-frame clones only and misses some. The sample yields fewer than 350,000 clones, 15% seen once. Sequencing input: naive CD4+ T cells from blood. The receptor set was obtained from a man aged 18 to 35 with type 1 diabetes. Each CDR3 is given with its conserved first and last residue. D genes are given only for firm matches. The size field is filled for only some rows; it gives once, few, many or a size class.

abundance,d_gene,j_gene,v_gene,CDR3aa,CDR3nt
-,-,TRBJ2-7,TRBV30,CAWSRQDPYEQYF,TGTGCCTGGAGTCGACAGGACCCCTACGAGCAGTACTTC
-,-,TRBJ2-1,TRBV7-9,CASSPPGLYNEQFF,TGTGCCAGCAGCCCCCCCGGACTCTACAATGAGCAGTTCTTC
-,TRBD2,TRBJ2-1,TRBV9,CASSLGTSGDNEQFF,TGTGCCAGCAGCCTCGGGACTAGCGGAGACAATGAGCAGTTCTTC
-,TRBD1,TRBJ1-1,TRBV27,CASSSDRGRMNTEAFF,TGTGCCAGCAGTTCCGACAGGGGTCGTATGAACACTGAAGCTTTCTTT
few,TRBD1,TRBJ1-1,TRBV30,CAWSGTGTGGEAFF,TGTGCCTGGAGTGGGACCGGGACAGGGGGTGAAGCTTTCTTT
few,TRBD2,TRBJ2-3,TRBV7-2,CASSSRTSGRTDTQYF,TGTGCCAGCAGCTCACGGACTAGCGGGAGAACAGATACGCAGTATTTT
-,TRBD1,TRBJ2-1,TRBV28,CASSKEGAAYNEQFF,TGTGCCAGCAGCAAAGAGGGGGCGGCCTACAATGAGCAGTTCTTC
few,-,TRBJ1-1,TRBV2,CASCSDTEAFF,TGTGCCAGCTGCTCGGACACTGAAGCTTTCTTT
-,-,TRBJ1-6,TRBV28,CASARQEDSPLHF,TGTGCCAGTGCCAGACAGGAGGATTCACCCCTCCACTTT
-,TRBD2,TRBJ2-5,TRBV19,CASSMVLAETQYF,TGTGCCAGTAGTATGGTACTAGCGGAGACCCAGTACTTC
few,TRBD2,TRBJ2-7,TRBV28,CASSTGLARYEQYF,TGTGCCAGCAGTACCGGACTAGCCCGGTACGAGCAGTACTTC
few,TRBD1,TRBJ2-7,TRBV5-1,CASSLGPTGVKTEQYF,TGCGCCAGCAGCTTGGGGCCGACAGGGGTCAAGACCGAGCAGTACTTC
-,-,TRBJ1-4,TRBV19,CASSAPGHGHEKLFF,TGTGCCAGTAGTGCACCGGGACACGGTCATGAAAAACTGTTTTTT
-,-,TRBJ2-7,TRBV7-2,CASSPQRASYEQYF,TGTGCCAGCAGCCCTCAGCGGGCCTCCTACGAGCAGTACTTC
-,-,TRBJ1-1,TRBV30,CARGRGGNTEAFF,TGTGCCCGGGGGAGGGGAGGGAACACTGAAGCTTTCTTT
few,TRBD2,TRBJ2-7,TRBV28,CASSSSGAGRNEQYF,TGTGCCAGCAGCTCCAGCGGGGCAGGGAGAAACGAGCAGTACTTC
-,TRBD2,TRBJ2-1,TRBV18,CASSPPVVAGSYNEQFF,TGTGCCAGCTCACCACCGGTTGTAGCGGGGAGCTACAATGAGCAGTTCTTC
few,TRBD2,TRBJ2-5,TRBV19,CASSSSGTSGQETQYF,TGTGCCAGTAGTAGCTCCGGGACTAGCGGCCAAGAGACCCAGTACTTC
-,-,TRBJ1-1,TRBV19,CASSKVADTEAFF,TGTGCCAGTAGTAAGGTGGCGGACACTGAAGCTTTCTTT
-,TRBD2,TRBJ2-7,TRBV7-2,CASSLAGTSGAEQYF,TGTGCCAGCAGCTTAGCGGGGACTAGCGGGGCCGAGCAGTACTTC
few,-,TRBJ2-3,TRBV5-4,CASSLGGAETDTQYF,TGTGCCAGCAGCTTGGGAGGAGCGGAAACAGATACGCAGTATTTT
-,-,TRBJ2-1,TRBV6-1,CASSEYQRNLYNEQFF,TGTGCCAGCAGTGAATATCAGCGTAACCTCTACAATGAGCAGTTCTTC
-,-,TRBJ2-1,TRBV5-1,CASSLVRDFWDEQFF,TGCGCCAGCAGCTTGGTTCGGGATTTCTGGGATGAGCAGTTCTTC
-,-,TRBJ2-1,TRBV27,CASSGSSYNEQFF,TGTGCCAGCAGTGGGAGCTCCTACAATGAGCAGTTCTTC
once,-,TRBJ2-3,TRBV15,CATSRDHTDTQYF,TGTGCCACCAGCAGAGATCATACAGATACGCAGTATTTT
-,-,TRBJ2-2,TRBV28,CASSLGTRAGELFF,TGTGCCAGCAGCCTCGGCACCCGGGCCGGGGAGCTGTTTTTT
-,-,TRBJ2-7,TRBV10-3,CAISPEEGAYEQYF,TGTGCCATCAGTCCAGAGGAAGGGGCCTACGAGCAGTACTTC
-,-,TRBJ2-7,TRBV28,CASSLSPVYEQYF,TGTGCCAGCAGTTTATCCCCGGTGTACGAGCAGTACTTC
few,-,TRBJ1-1,TRBV2,CASSDLYTEAFF,TGTGCCAGCAGTGACCTCTACACTGAAGCTTTCTTT
few,TRBD1,TRBJ2-6,TRBV7-9,CASSQVGQAGANVLTF,TGTGCCAGCAGCCAAGTGGGACAGGCTGGGGCCAACGTCCTGACTTTC
-,TRBD2,TRBJ2-5,TRBV5-1,CASRTIGGGKQETQYF,TGCGCCAGCAGAACTATCGGCGGGGGAAAGCAAGAGACCCAGTACTTC
few,TRBD2,TRBJ2-7,TRBV7-9,CASSPGTTEEQYF,TGTGCCAGCAGCCCCGGGACTACCGAAGAGCAGTACTTC
few,TRBD2,TRBJ2-1,TRBV6-1,CASSAGGGRNEQFF,TGTGCCAGCAGTGCGGGGGGAGGACGCAATGAGCAGTTCTTC
-,TRBD1,TRBJ1-6,TRBV28,CASSAHRGRNSPLHF,TGTGCCAGCAGTGCCCACAGGGGACGCAATTCACCCCTCCACTTT
-,-,TRBJ1-2,TRBV11-2,CASSKRTYGYTF,TGTGCCAGCAGCAAGCGTACCTATGGCTACACCTTC
few,-,TRBJ1-1,TRBV11-2,CASSSPGQGNTEAFF,TGTGCCAGCAGCTCCCCCGGTCAGGGGAACACTGAAGCTTTCTTT
-,-,TRBJ1-1,TRBV18,CASSPREEGTEAFF,TGTGCCAGCTCACCAAGAGAGGAGGGCACTGAAGCTTTCTTT
few,-,TRBJ2-5,TRBV5-6,CASSLTGGETQYF,TGTGCCAGCAGCTTGACCGGGGGAGAGACCCAGTACTTC
-,-,TRBJ2-1,TRBV28,CASSQYSPSVKWNEQFF,TGTGCCAGCAGCCAATACAGCCCTAGCGTGAAATGGAATGAGCAGTTCTTC
-,TRBD2,TRBJ2-7,TRBV18,CASSPLASGGDEQYF,TGTGCCAGCTCACCACTAGCTAGCGGGGGAGACGAGCAGTACTTC
many,-,TRBJ2-1,TRBV7-9,CASSYILEMEQFF,TGTGCCAGCAGCTACATCCTAGAGATGGAGCAGTTCTTC
few,TRBD1,TRBJ1-5,TRBV30,CASSTGQGAQPQHF,TGTGCCAGTAGTACAGGACAGGGGGCTCAGCCCCAGCATTTT
-,-,TRBJ2-2,TRBV5-1,CASSAGQLNTGELFF,TGCGCCAGCAGCGCGGGACAGTTGAACACCGGGGAGCTGTTTTTT
-,TRBD1,TRBJ2-5,TRBV30,CAWSVRQDRGFYQETQYF,TGTGCCTGGAGTGTACGGCAGGACAGGGGTTTCTACCAAGAGACCCAGTACTTC
few,TRBD2,TRBJ2-1,TRBV6-5,CASSYLGTSGHNEQFF,TGTGCCAGCAGTTACCTGGGGACTAGCGGGCACAATGAGCAGTTCTTC
-,TRBD2,TRBJ2-2,TRBV10-3,CASAGTSGANTGELFF,TGTGCCTCGGCCGGGACTAGCGGGGCGAACACCGGGGAGCTGTTTTTT
-,TRBD2,TRBJ2-7,TRBV6-5,CASIGAGGLSYEQYF,TGTGCCAGCATTGGGGCGGGGGGCCTATCCTACGAGCAGTACTTC
-,TRBD1,TRBJ1-1,TRBV6-5,CASSYLDRANTEAFF,TGTGCCAGCAGTTACCTAGACAGGGCGAACACTGAAGCTTTCTTT
-,-,TRBJ2-1,TRBV10-3,CAISDRQGGNEQFF,TGTGCCATCAGCGACCGACAGGGAGGAAATGAGCAGTTCTTC
few,TRBD2,TRBJ2-7,TRBV5-1,CASSPTSGGPLEQYF,TGCGCCAGCAGCCCGACTAGCGGGGGACCCCTGGAGCAGTACTTC
-,TRBD1,TRBJ1-5,TRBV6-5,CASSFTTGWGQPQHF,TGTGCCAGCAGTTTCACGACAGGGTGGGGGCAGCCCCAGCATTTT
few,-,TRBJ2-1,TRBV4-3,CASSQEGDYSYNEQFF,TGCGCCAGCAGCCAAGAAGGCGACTATTCCTACAATGAGCAGTTCTTC
-,-,TRBJ2-6,TRBV10-3,CATTGSGANVLTF,TGTGCCACCACAGGGTCTGGGGCCAACGTCCTGACTTTC